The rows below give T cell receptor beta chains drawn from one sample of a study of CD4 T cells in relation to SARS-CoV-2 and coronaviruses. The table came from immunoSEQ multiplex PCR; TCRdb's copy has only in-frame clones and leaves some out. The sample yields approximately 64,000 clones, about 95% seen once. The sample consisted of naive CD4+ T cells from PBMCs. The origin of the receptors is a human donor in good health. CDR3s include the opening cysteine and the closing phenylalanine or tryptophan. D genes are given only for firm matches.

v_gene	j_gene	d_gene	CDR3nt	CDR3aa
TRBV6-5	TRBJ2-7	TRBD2	TGTGCCAGCAGTTACTCGACTAGCGGGAGGGTCTACGAGCAGTACTTC	CASSYSTSGRVYEQYF
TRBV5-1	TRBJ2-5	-	TGCGCCAGCAGCTTGGGGCTGGTGAGGTACCAAGAGACCCAGTACTTC	CASSLGLVRYQETQYF
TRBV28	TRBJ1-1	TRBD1	TGTGCCAGCGGACCTCAAGGGGGCCGGAACACTGAAGCTTTCTTT	CASGPQGGRNTEAFF
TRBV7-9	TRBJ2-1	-	TGTGCCAGCAGCCCGCAAGCCCGGGCTGGCTACAATGAGCAGTTCTTC	CASSPQARAGYNEQFF
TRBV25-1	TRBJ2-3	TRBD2	TGTGCCAGCAGACCGGGAGGACCCACAGATACGCAGTATTTT	CASRPGGPTDTQYF
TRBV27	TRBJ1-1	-	TGTGCCAGCAGCCGTGCTAGCTTAGGACCTGAAGCTTTCTTT	CASSRASLGPEAFF
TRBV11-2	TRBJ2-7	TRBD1	TGTGCCAGCAGCACGGACAGGAAGGGCTACGAGCAGTACTTC	CASSTDRKGYEQYF
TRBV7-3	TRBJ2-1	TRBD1	TGTGCCAGCAGCAGACAGGGCCATGAGCAGTTCTTC	CASSRQGHEQFF
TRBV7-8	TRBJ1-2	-	TGTGCCAGCAGCTTAGAGGCCAGGCTGAACTATGGCTACACCTTC	CASSLEARLNYGYTF
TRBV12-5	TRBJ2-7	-	TGTGCTAGTTCATGCGAGCAGTACTTC	CASSCEQYF
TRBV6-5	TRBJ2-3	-	TGTGCCAGCAGTAAGACCCTGGCTAGCACAGATACGCAGTATTTT	CASSKTLASTDTQYF
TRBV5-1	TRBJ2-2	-	TGCGCCAGCAGCTTGGGACAGGCCCCGAACACCGGGGAGCTGTTTTTT	CASSLGQAPNTGELFF
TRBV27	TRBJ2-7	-	TGTGCCAGCAGTTTGGGACGGCTCTCCTACGAGCAGTACTTC	CASSLGRLSYEQYF
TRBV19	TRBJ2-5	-	TGTGCCAGTAGTATTCCGGGATTGAAAGAGACCCAGTACTTC	CASSIPGLKETQYF
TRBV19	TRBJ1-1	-	TGTGCCAGTAGTATATCCCGGTGGGGAGGAGGGTCGAACACTGAAGCTTTCTTT	CASSISRWGGGSNTEAFF
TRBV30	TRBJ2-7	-	TGTGCCTGGAGTTTGAGAGCCTACGAGCAGTACTTC	CAWSLRAYEQYF
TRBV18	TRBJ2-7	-	TGTGCCAGCTCTGAAGGTAGGACGCATACCTACGAGCAGTACTTC	CASSEGRTHTYEQYF
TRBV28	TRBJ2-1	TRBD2	TGTGCCAGCAGTCGGGACCTCTGGACTAGCGGGACTTACAATGAGCAGTTCTTC	CASSRDLWTSGTYNEQFF
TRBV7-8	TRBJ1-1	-	TGTGCCAGCAGCTTGCGGGACGGCACTGAAGCTTTCTTT	CASSLRDGTEAFF
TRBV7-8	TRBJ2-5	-	TGTGCCAGCAGCCAACGGGGCAGGGGTGAGACCCAGTACTTC	CASSQRGRGETQYF
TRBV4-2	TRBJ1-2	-	TGTGCCAGCAGCCAAGCGAACACAGAACCTTATGGCTACACCTTC	CASSQANTEPYGYTF
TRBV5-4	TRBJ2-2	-	TGTGCCAGCAGCCGCGGCCGGGAACACTCGAGAACCGGGGAGCTGTTTTTT	CASSRGREHSRTGELFF
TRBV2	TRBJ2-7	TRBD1	TGTGCCAGCAGTGGGTTCATGGGACAGTCGTCCTACGAGCAGTACTTC	CASSGFMGQSSYEQYF
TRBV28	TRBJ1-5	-	TGTGCCAGCAGTGTGCACCCGCCCCAGCATTTT	CASSVHPPQHF
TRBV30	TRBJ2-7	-	TGTGCCTGGAGGGGCTCCTACGAGCAGTACTTC	CAWRGSYEQYF
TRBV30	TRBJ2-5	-	TGTGCCCGCGCCTTGGGGGAGACCCAGTACTTC	CARALGETQYF